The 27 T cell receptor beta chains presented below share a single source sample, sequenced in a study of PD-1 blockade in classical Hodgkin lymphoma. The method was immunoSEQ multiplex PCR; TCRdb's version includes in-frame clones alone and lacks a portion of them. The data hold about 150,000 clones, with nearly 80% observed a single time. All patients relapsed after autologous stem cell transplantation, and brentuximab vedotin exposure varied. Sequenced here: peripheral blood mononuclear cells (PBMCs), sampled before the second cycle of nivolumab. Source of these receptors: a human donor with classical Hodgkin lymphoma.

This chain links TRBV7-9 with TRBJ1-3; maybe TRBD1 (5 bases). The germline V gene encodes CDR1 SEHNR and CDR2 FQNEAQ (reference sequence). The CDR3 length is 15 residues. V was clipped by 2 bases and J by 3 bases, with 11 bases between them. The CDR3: CASSLRGAGGNTIYF. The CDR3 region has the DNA TGTGCCAGCAGCTTACGAGGGGCGGGTGGAAACACCATATATTTT.

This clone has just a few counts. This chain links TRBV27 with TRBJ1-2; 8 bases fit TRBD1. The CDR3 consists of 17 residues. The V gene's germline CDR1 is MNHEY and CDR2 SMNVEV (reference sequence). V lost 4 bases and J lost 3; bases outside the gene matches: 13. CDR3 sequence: CASSSRTGQAGYYGYTF. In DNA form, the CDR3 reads TGTGCCAGCAGTTCTCGGACAGGGCAAGCGGGGTACTATGGCTACACCTTC.

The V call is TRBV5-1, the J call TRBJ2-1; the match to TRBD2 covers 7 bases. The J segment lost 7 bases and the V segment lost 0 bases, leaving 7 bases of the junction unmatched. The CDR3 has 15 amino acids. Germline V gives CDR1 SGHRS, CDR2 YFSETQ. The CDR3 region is CASSLEPSGRNEQFF. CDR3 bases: TGCGCCAGCAGCTTGGAGCCTAGCGGCCGGAATGAGCAGTTCTTC.

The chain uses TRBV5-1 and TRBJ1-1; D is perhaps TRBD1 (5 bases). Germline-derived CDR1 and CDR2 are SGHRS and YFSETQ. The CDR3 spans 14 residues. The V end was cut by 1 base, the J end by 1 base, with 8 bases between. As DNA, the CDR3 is TGCGCCAGCAGCTTGTGGGGCCAGAACACTGAAGCTTTCTTT. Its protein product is CASSLWGQNTEAFF.

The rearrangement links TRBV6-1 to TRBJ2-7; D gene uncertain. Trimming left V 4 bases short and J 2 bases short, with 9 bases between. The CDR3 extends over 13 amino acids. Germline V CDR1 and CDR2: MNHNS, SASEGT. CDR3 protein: CASSADGAYEQYF. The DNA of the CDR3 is TGTGCCAGCAGTGCGGACGGAGCCTACGAGCAGTACTTC.

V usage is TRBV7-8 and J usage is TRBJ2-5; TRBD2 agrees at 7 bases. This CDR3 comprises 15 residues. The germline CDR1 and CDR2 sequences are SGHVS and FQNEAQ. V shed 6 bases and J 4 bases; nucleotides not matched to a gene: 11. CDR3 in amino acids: CASSLTYGLGETQYF. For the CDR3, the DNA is TGTGCCAGCAGTCTAACTTATGGACTAGGAGAGACCCAGTACTTC.

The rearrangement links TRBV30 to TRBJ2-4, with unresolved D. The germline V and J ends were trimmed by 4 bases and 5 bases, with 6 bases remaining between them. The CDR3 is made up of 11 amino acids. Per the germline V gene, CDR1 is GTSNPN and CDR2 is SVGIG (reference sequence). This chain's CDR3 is CAWKPENIQYF. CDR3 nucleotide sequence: TGTGCCTGGAAACCGGAAAACATTCAGTACTTC.

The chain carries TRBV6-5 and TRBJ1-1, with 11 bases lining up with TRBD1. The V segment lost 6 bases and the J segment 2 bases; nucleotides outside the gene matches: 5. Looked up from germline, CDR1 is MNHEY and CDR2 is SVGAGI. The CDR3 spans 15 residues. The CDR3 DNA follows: TGTGCCAGCAGGTGGACAGGGGGCCTTAACACTGAAGCTTTCTTT. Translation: CASRWTGGLNTEAFF.

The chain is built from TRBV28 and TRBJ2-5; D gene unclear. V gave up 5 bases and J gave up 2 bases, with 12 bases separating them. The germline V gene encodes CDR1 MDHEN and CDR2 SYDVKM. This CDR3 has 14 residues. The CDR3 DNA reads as TGTGCCAGCAGTCACAGACCCCTTCAAGAGACCCAGTACTTC. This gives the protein CASSHRPLQETQYF.

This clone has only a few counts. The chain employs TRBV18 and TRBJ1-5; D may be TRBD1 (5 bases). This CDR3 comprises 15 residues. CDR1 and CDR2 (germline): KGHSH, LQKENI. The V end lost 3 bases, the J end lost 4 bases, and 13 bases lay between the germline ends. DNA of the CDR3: TGTGCCAGCTCACCTTCACTGGCAGGGAATCAGCCCCAGCATTTT. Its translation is CASSPSLAGNQPQHF.

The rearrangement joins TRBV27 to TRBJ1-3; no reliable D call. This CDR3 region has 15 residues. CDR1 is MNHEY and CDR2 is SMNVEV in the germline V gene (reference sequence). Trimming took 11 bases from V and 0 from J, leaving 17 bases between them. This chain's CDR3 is CASRGAVASGNTIYF. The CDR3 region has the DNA TGTGCCTCTCGGGGAGCAGTGGCCTCTGGAAACACCATATATTTT.

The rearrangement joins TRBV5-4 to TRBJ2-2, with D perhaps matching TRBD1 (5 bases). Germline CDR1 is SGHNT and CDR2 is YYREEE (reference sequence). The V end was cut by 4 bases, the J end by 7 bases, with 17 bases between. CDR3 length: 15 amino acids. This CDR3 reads CASSLEPRAGGELFF. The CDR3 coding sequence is TGTGCCAGCAGCCTGGAGCCCAGGGCCGGCGGGGAGCTGTTTTTT.

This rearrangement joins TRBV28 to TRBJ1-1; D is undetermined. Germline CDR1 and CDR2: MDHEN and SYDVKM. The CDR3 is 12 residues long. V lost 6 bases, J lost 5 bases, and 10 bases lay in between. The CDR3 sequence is CASRPRETEAFF. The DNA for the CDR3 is TGTGCCAGCAGACCAAGGGAGACTGAAGCTTTCTTT.

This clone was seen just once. CDR3 in DNA: TGTGCCAGCAGCTTAGTGGGACCAGATACGCAGTATTTT. Amino acids: CASSLVGPDTQYF. The chain couples TRBV11-2 to TRBJ2-3; D could derive from TRBD1 or TRBD2 (5 bases each). Germline V gene sequence: CDR1 SGHAT, CDR2 FQNNGV. The CDR3 totals 13 residues. With 1 base removed from V and 4 bases from J, the gap between germline ends came to 6 bases.

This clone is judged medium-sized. CDR3 nucleotides: TGTGCCAGCAGGCTGGGACAGGGAACTGGACAGTACTTC. It yields the protein CASRLGQGTGQYF. The chain recombines TRBV6-5 with TRBJ2-7; TRBD1 aligns across 9 bases. The CDR3 sequence is 13 residues long. J was trimmed by 10 bases and V by 6 bases; bases with no gene match: 10. Per the germline V gene, CDR1 is MNHEY and CDR2 is SVGAGI.

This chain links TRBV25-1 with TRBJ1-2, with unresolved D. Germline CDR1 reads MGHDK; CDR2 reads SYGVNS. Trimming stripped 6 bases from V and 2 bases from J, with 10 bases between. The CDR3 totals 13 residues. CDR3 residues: CASSLDGNYGYTF. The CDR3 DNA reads TGTGCCAGCAGCTTGGACGGAAACTATGGCTACACCTTC.

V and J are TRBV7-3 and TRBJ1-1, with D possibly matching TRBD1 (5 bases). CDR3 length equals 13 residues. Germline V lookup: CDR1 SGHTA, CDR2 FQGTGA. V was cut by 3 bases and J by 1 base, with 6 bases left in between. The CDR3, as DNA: TGTGCCAGCAGCTTCCAGGGGAACACTGAAGCTTTCTTT. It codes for CASSFQGNTEAFF. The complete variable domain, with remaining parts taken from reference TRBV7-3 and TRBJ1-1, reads GAGVSQTPSNKVTEKGKYVELRCDPISGHTALYWYRQSLGQGPEFLIYFQGTGAADDSGLPNDRFFAVRPEGSVSTLKIQRTERGDSAVYLCASSFQGNTEAFFGQGTRLTVV.

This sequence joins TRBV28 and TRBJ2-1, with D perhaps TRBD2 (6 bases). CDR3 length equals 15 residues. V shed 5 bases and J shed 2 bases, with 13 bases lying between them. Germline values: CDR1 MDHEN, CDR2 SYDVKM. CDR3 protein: CASSPERAAYNEQFF. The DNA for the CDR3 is TGTGCCAGCAGTCCTGAGCGGGCGGCCTACAATGAGCAGTTCTTC.

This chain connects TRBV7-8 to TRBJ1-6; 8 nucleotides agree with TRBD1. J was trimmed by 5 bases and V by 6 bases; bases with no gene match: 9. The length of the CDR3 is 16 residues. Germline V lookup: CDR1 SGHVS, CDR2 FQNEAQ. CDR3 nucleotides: TGTGCCAGCAGACCGACAGGGGTCCTGCATAATTCACCCCTCCACTTT. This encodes CASRPTGVLHNSPLHF.

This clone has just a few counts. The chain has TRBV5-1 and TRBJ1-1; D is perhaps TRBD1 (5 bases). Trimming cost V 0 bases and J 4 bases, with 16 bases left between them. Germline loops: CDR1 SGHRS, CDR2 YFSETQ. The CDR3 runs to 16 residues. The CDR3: CASSLAEWARATEAFF. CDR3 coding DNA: TGCGCCAGCAGCTTGGCCGAGTGGGCCAGGGCCACTGAAGCTTTCTTT.

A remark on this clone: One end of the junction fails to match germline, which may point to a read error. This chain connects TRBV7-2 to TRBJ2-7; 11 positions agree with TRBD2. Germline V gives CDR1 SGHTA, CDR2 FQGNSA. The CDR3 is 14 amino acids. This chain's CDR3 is CASSLAGGSYEQYF. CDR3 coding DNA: TGTGCCAGCAGCCTAGCGGGAGGCTCCTACGAGCAGTACTTC.

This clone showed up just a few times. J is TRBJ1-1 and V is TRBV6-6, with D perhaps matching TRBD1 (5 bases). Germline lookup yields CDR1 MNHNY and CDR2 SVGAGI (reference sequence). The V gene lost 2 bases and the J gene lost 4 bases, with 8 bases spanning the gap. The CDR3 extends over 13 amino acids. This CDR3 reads CASSYGQRTEAFF. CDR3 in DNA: TGTGCCAGCAGTTACGGACAACGCACTGAAGCTTTCTTT.

This CDR3 reads CASTRDVTETQYF. The CDR3 DNA reads as TGTGCCAGCACCCGGGACGTAACAGAGACCCAGTACTTC. The chain joins TRBV7-6 to TRBJ2-5, with D possibly called TRBD1 or TRBD2 (5 bases each). V was pared by 7 bases and J by 4 bases, with 13 bases between. The CDR3 is 13 amino acids. Germline CDR1 reads SGHVS; CDR2 reads FNYEAQ.

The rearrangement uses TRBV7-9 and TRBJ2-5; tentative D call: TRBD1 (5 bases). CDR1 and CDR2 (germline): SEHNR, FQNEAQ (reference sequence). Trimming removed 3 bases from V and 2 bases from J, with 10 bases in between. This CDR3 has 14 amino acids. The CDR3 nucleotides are TGTGCCAGCAGCTTTATGACAGAGCAAGAGACCCAGTACTTC. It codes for CASSFMTEQETQYF.

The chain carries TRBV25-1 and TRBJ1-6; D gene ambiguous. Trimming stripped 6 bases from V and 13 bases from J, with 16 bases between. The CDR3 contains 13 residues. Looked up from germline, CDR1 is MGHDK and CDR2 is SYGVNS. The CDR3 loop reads CASRDAFAFPLHF. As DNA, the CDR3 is TGTGCCAGCAGGGACGCTTTCGCCTTCCCCCTCCACTTT.

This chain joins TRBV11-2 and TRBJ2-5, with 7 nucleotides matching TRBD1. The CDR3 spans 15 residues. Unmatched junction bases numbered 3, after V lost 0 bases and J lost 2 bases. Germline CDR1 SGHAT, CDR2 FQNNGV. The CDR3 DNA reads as TGTGCCAGCAGCTTAGAGCCGGGACAGCAAGAGACCCAGTACTTC. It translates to CASSLEPGQQETQYF.

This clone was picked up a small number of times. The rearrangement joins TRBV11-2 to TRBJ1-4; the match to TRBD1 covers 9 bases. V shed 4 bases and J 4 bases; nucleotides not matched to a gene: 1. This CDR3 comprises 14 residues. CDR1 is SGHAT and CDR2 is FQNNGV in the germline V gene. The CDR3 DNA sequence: TGTGCCAGCAGCTGGGACAGGGTTAATGAAAAACTGTTTTTT. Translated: CASSWDRVNEKLFF.